This TCR beta chain was recovered during a study of T cell repertoires in cytomegalovirus infection. Study-level points and caveats: Clonotype analysis showed dominance of the ex vivo response by HLA-C-restricted CMV-specific TCR beta clonotypes.

This clonotype showed up just a few times. What it binds is not known. TCRdb ran MiXCR on the reads and lists one entry per CDR3 protein. Among around 900,000 distinct CDR3 sequences listed, roughly 30% were seen once. V lost 4 bases to trimming and J lost 6 bases; unmatched junction nucleotides: 5. The CDR3 consists of 14 residues. The germline V gene has CDR1 SGHVT and CDR2 SQSDAQ. This receptor was taken from a human donor in good health (CMV status not recorded). Some clones in this sample may be carry-over from other donors' samples. This chain connects TRBV7-4 to TRBJ2-1; 8 bases line up with TRBD1. The sequences come from cultured CD8+ T cells from PBMCs, collected from culture after CMV antigen stimulation. This chain's CDR3 is CASSSGQGPNEQFF. The CDR3 bases are TGTGCCAGCAGCTCTGGACAGGGCCCCAATGAGCAGTTCTTC.